In this sample, the clone carrying this TCR beta chain turned up once. Its antigen is not known. Germline CDR1 and CDR2: MGHRA and YSYEKL. V gave up 1 base and J gave up 2 bases, with 18 bases separating them. The CDR3 covers 18 residues. The data were produced by immunoSEQ multiplex PCR, yet TCRdb's version contains in-frame clones alone and is incomplete. The data contain about 140,000 clones, approximately 92% of them singletons. These data originate in a study of T cell responses to AZD1222 COVID-19 vaccine. Findings and limits, study-wide: Reports say nearly half of spike-specific TCRs go after unmutated variant regions. Spike-specific TCRs gained breadth and depth after people received two AZD1222 doses. Donors were mostly white British, more females; clonal diversity possibly underestimated.

The chain has TRBV4-1 and TRBJ1-3; no clear D. The receptor was derived from an adult in good health. Sample: peripheral blood, taken on day 0 of AZD1222 vaccination. The chain's CDR3 is CASSQGYLGPTPGNTIYF. In DNA form, the CDR3 reads TGCGCCAGCAGCCAAGGATATTTAGGACCTACTCCTGGAAACACCATATATTTT.